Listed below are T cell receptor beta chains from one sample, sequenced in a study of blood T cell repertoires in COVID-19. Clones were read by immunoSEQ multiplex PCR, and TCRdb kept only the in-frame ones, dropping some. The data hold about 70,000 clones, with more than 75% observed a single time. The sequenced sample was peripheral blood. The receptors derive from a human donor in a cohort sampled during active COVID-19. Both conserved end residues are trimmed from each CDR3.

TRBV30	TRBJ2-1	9	AWRGRHEQF
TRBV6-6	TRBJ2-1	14	ASSYGTSGSRNEQF
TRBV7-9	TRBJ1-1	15	ASSLAGTGGAWTEAF
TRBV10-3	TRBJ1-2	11	AISEPGDYGYT
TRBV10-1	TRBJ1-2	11	ASSEDWTQGYT
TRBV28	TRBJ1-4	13	ASSLATGGVEKLF
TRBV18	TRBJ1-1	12	ASSPGQMNTEAF
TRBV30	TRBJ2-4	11	AGTSGGKNIQY
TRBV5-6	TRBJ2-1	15	ASSLGSTSGVYNEQF
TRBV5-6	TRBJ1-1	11	ASSLRSNTEAF
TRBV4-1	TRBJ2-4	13	ASSQDTGFGNIQY
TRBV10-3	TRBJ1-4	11	AISRDTNEKLF
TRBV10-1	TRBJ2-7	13	ASSESGASDHEQY
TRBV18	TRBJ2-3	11	ASSPPRVDTQY
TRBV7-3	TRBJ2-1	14	ASSSKGTSGRDEQF
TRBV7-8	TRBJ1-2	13	ASSLNPAGNYGYT
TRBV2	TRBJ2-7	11	ASRRDTDFEQY
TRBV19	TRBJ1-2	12	ASSTSGTGYGYT
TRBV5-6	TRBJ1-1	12	ASSRTGRGTEAF
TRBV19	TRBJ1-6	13	ASLPGEGNNSPLH
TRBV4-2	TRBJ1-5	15	ASSQDQKTGGNQPQH
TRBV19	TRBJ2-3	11	ASSIAGADTQY
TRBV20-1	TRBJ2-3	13	SASLGEGRPDTQY
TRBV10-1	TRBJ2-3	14	ASSESGRGRTDTQY
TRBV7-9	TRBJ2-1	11	ASSSQAYNEQF
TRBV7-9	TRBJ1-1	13	ASSLAMTEADEAF
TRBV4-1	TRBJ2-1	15	ASSQPTRDSSYNEQF
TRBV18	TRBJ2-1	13	ASSPPGTSVNEQF
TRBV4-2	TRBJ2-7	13	ASSPRDSPSYEQY
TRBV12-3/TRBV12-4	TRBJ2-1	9	ASSVRNEQF
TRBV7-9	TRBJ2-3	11	ASSRTEPDTQY
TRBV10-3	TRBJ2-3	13	AISYREEGTDTQY
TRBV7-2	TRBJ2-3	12	ASSLEAGVVTQY
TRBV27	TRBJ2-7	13	ASSPADWKSYEQY
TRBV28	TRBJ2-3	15	ASSFLTSALGTDTQY
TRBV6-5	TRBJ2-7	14	ASSYASGRGAYEQY
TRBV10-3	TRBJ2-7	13	AISTGERSSYEQY
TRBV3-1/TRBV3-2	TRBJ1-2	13	ASSRNRQGAEGYT
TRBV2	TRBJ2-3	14	ASNAGLFSSTDTQY